Given below is one TCR beta chain in context. Its antigen is unknown. Germline loops: CDR1 SGHDT, CDR2 YYEEEE. This CDR3 has 16 residues. V dropped 1 base and J dropped 0 bases, with 8 bases sitting between them. These data originate in a study of cytomegalovirus exposure and HLA in healthy donors. The study's findings and limits: In vitro data verified three CMV-associated chains as specific for CMV antigens. Altogether, 150 to 200 TCR beta chains were recorded as cytomegalovirus-associated.

Measured with immunoSEQ multiplex PCR; TCRdb has only the in-frame clones, and not every one. Of around 60,000 clones detected, over 85% appear once; the ten largest clones hold approximately 5.4%. Sample: PBMCs. The receptor was isolated from a woman aged 18-29 years in good health and CMV-seropositive. This chain connects TRBV5-6 to TRBJ2-6; D possibly corresponds to TRBD2 (5 bases). This CDR3 reads CASSLSTSSGANVLTF. The CDR3 region has the DNA TGTGCCAGCAGCTTGAGCACTAGCTCTGGGGCCAACGTCCTGACTTTC. Complete variable domain (other parts from reference TRBV5-6 and TRBJ2-6): DAGVTQSPTHLIKTRGQQVTLRCSPKSGHDTVSWYQQALGQGPQFIFQYYEEEERQRGNFPDRFSGHQFPNYSSELNVNALLLGDSALYLCASSLSTSSGANVLTFGAGSRLTVL.